The rows below give T cell receptor beta chains drawn from one sample of a study of T cells in localized non-small cell lung cancer. Clones were sequenced by immunoSEQ multiplex PCR, and TCRdb holds only the in-frame ones, with some missing. The data hold under 150,000 clones, with roughly 90% observed a single time. Sequencing was performed on peripheral blood, taken before any cancer treatment. These receptors came from a female donor older than 55 with stage I lung adenocarcinoma. The CDR3 runs from the conserved cysteine through the conserved F or W. D genes are given only for firm matches. Rows give clone size only sometimes, using once, few, many, or a class for an expanded clone.

- TRBD2 TRBJ2-7 TRBV6-5 CAIGPGLAGPGEQYF TGTGCCATCGGACCGGGACTAGCGGGACCTGGCGAGCAGTACTTC
once - TRBJ2-2 TRBV28 CASSFLVGTNTGELFF TGTGCCAGCAGTTTTTTGGTAGGGACGAACACCGGGGAGCTGTTTTTT
- TRBD1 TRBJ1-2 TRBV5-1 CASAPGQGPYGYTF TGCGCCAGCGCACCGGGACAGGGACCTTATGGCTACACCTTC
- TRBD1 TRBJ2-7 TRBV27 CASSRGTGASYEQYF TGTGCCAGCAGTCGCGGGACAGGGGCGTCCTACGAGCAGTACTTC
- TRBD1 TRBJ2-1 TRBV5-1 CASSRRQGDNEQFF TGCGCCAGCAGCCGACGACAGGGGGACAATGAGCAGTTCTTC
- TRBD1 TRBJ1-6 TRBV28 CASKRPGQGGSPLHF TGTGCCAGCAAACGACCGGGACAGGGGGGATCACCCCTCCACTTT
- - TRBJ2-5 TRBV21-1 CASSKEVAGPMSETQYF TGTGCCAGCAGCAAAGAGGTAGCGGGACCTATGTCAGAGACCCAGTACTTC
- TRBD1 TRBJ2-7 TRBV5-1 CASTLTGGYEQYF TGCGCCAGCACCCTGACAGGGGGCTACGAGCAGTACTTC
- TRBD1 TRBJ1-3 TRBV5-1 CASSTGQGAGNTIYF TGCGCCAGCAGCACGGGACAGGGAGCAGGAAACACCATATATTTT
once TRBD1 TRBJ1-2 TRBV2 CASSLGQEYGYTF TGTGCCAGCAGTTTAGGACAGGAGTATGGCTACACCTTC
- - TRBJ1-2 TRBV7-2 CASSLILINYGYTF TGTGCCAGCAGCTTAATCTTGATTAACTATGGCTACACCTTC
- TRBD2 TRBJ2-1 TRBV19 CASSIEGTSGTEQFF TGTGCCAGTAGTATAGAGGGGACTAGCGGGACAGAGCAGTTCTTC
- - TRBJ1-1 TRBV19 CASIPPGVNTEAFF TGTGCCAGTATCCCTCCAGGCGTGAACACTGAAGCTTTCTTT
- - TRBJ2-1 TRBV10-2 CASSGGMPSGNEQFF TGCGCCAGCAGTGGGGGGATGCCCTCTGGCAATGAGCAGTTCTTC
- TRBD1 TRBJ1-1 TRBV7-9 CAVGGRGNTEAFF TGTGCCGTAGGGGGCCGGGGGAACACTGAAGCTTTCTTT
few - TRBJ1-2 TRBV6-5 CASSSTSGHHNYGYTF TGTGCCAGCAGTTCTACCTCGGGACACCACAACTATGGCTACACCTTC
- - TRBJ1-1 TRBV18 CASSPPVAQLNTEAFF TGTGCCAGCTCACCACCGGTGGCGCAGCTGAACACTGAAGCTTTCTTT
once TRBD2 TRBJ2-5 TRBV6-1 CASRAGAGGTQYF TGTGCCAGCAGAGCGGGAGCAGGAGGTACCCAGTACTTC
- TRBD2 TRBJ2-1 TRBV7-3 CASSSTRLAPYNEQFF TGTGCCAGCAGCTCTACTCGACTAGCCCCCTACAATGAGCAGTTCTTC
- - TRBJ1-2 TRBV6-1 CASILATRDGYTF TGTGCCAGCATTCTGGCTACTCGAGATGGCTACACCTTC
- - TRBJ2-2 TRBV4-1 CASSQVENTGELFF TGCGCCAGCAGCCAAGTAGAGAACACCGGGGAGCTGTTTTTT
once TRBD1 TRBJ2-3 TRBV27 CASSRRGRTGGTDTQYF TGTGCCAGCAGTCGCCGGGGCCGGACAGGGGGCACAGATACGCAGTATTTT
- - TRBJ2-7 TRBV2 CASSENTWYEQYF TGTGCCAGCAGTGAGAACACCTGGTACGAGCAGTACTTC
- - TRBJ1-2 TRBV19 CASSIWEGGPYGYTF TGTGCCAGTAGTATCTGGGAGGGAGGCCCCTATGGCTACACCTTC
- - TRBJ1-1 TRBV6-5 CASSYSGAYTEAFF TGTGCCAGCAGTTACTCAGGGGCGTACACTGAAGCTTTCTTT
- TRBD1 TRBJ2-5 TRBV11-2 CASSLTGVGETQYF TGTGCCAGCAGCCTGACAGGGGTTGGGGAGACCCAGTACTTC
- - TRBJ2-5 TRBV5-1 CASSQISIETQYF TGCGCCAGCAGCCAGATTTCCATAGAGACCCAGTACTTC
- TRBD1 TRBJ1-5 TRBV4-1 CASSQEILTGDSNQPQHF TGCGCCAGCAGCCAAGAAATCCTTACAGGGGATAGCAATCAGCCCCAGCATTTT
- - TRBJ2-7 TRBV29-1 CSVGEWGASYEQYF TGCAGCGTGGGGGAGTGGGGGGCGTCCTACGAGCAGTACTTC
- TRBD1 TRBJ1-1 TRBV30 CAWTWTGGGTEAFF TGTGCCTGGACTTGGACAGGGGGTGGCACTGAAGCTTTCTTT
- TRBD1 TRBJ1-3 TRBV5-1 CASSLEGQGDTIYF TGCGCCAGCAGCTTGGAAGGACAGGGTGACACCATATATTTT
- - TRBJ1-4 TRBV28 CASRPQEPPEKLFF TGTGCCAGCAGACCTCAGGAGCCGCCGGAAAAACTGTTTTTT
- - TRBJ2-1 TRBV11-2 CASSLAGIWQFF TGTGCCAGCAGCTTAGCCGGGATATGGCAGTTCTTC
- TRBD2 TRBJ2-7 TRBV4-2 CASSPLRGAGTYEQYF TGTGCCAGCAGCCCATTACGGGGAGCGGGGACCTACGAGCAGTACTTC
- TRBD2 TRBJ2-1 TRBV2 CASNIGTSGKNYNEQFF TGTGCCAGCAACATAGGGACTAGCGGAAAGAACTACAATGAGCAGTTCTTC
- TRBD1 TRBJ2-3 TRBV5-8 CASSYQGAGTDTQYF TGTGCCAGCAGCTACCAGGGGGCGGGCACAGATACGCAGTATTTT
- - TRBJ1-1 TRBV5-6 CASSLWGDKAFF TGTGCCAGCAGCTTGTGGGGCGATAAAGCTTTCTTT
- - TRBJ2-7 TRBV6-5 CASRPVWRNEQYF TGTGCCAGCAGACCGGTCTGGCGGAACGAGCAGTACTTC
- - TRBJ1-3 TRBV14 CASSQDQVSSGNTIYF TGTGCCAGCAGCCAAGATCAAGTCAGCTCTGGAAACACCATATATTTT
- TRBD2 TRBJ2-3 TRBV29-1 CSLNGGTSGRTDTQYF TGCAGCCTAAATGGGGGGACTAGCGGACGCACAGATACGCAGTATTTT
- - TRBJ1-4 TRBV5-4 CASSLADNEKLFF TGTGCCAGCAGCTTAGCGGATAATGAAAAACTGTTTTTT
- - TRBJ2-3 TRBV7-9 CASSLREEKDTQYF TGTGCCAGCAGCTTAAGGGAGGAGAAAGATACGCAGTATTTT
- TRBD2 TRBJ2-3 TRBV9 CASSPPWAGASTDTQYF TGTGCCAGCAGCCCTCCTTGGGCGGGAGCCAGCACAGATACGCAGTATTTT
- - TRBJ1-1 TRBV7-9 CASSLGQRTEAFF TGTGCCAGCAGCTTGGGCCAAAGGACTGAAGCTTTCTTT
- - TRBJ2-5 TRBV7-2 CASSSRTVRTQYF TGTGCCAGCAGCTCCCGGACAGTAAGGACCCAGTACTTC
- - TRBJ2-3 TRBV5-8 CASTSKATDTQYF TGTGCCAGCACCTCTAAGGCCACAGATACGCAGTATTTT
- - TRBJ1-1 TRBV19 CASSAFYRAGTEAFF TGTGCCAGTAGTGCCTTCTACAGGGCCGGGACTGAAGCTTTCTTT
- - TRBJ2-1 TRBV9 CASSGWAETYNEQFF TGTGCCAGCAGCGGTTGGGCGGAGACCTACAATGAGCAGTTCTTC
- - TRBJ2-1 TRBV28 CASSPRDEQFF TGTGCCAGCAGTCCTCGCGATGAGCAGTTCTTC